Listed below are T cell receptor beta chains from one sample, sequenced in a study of cytomegalovirus exposure and HLA in healthy donors. Some clones are missing from TCRdb's copy, which holds only in-frame ones; the method was immunoSEQ multiplex PCR. The table has about 31,000 clones, approximately 87% seen once. The sequenced material came from PBMCs. These receptors all stem from a boy between 10 and 17 years old in good health and CMV-seronegative. Each CDR3 is given with its conserved first and last residue. A D gene is named only where the DNA matches it firmly. A row's size may be missing; if present it is once, few, many or a size class.

clone_size: few; j_call: TRBJ2-3; v_call: TRBV6-4; d_call: TRBD2; cdr3_nt: TGTGCCAGCAGTCAGACTAGCGGGGGGTCAGATACGCAGTATTTT; cdr3_aa: CASSQTSGGSDTQYF
clone_size: once; j_call: TRBJ2-7; v_call: TRBV18; d_call: TRBD1; cdr3_nt: TGTGCCAGCTCACCACTGGGACAGGGGTCAATCCCCTACGAGCAGTACTTC; cdr3_aa: CASSPLGQGSIPYEQYF
clone_size: -; j_call: TRBJ1-1; v_call: TRBV4-1; d_call: -; cdr3_nt: TGCGCCAGCAGCCCCTATATCCAGGGGAACACTGAAGCTTTCTTT; cdr3_aa: CASSPYIQGNTEAFF
clone_size: -; j_call: TRBJ1-2; v_call: TRBV9; d_call: -; cdr3_nt: TGTGCCAGCAGCGACGGGAGGGTGGGGGCCATCTATGGCTACACCTTC; cdr3_aa: CASSDGRVGAIYGYTF
clone_size: -; j_call: TRBJ1-2; v_call: TRBV28; d_call: TRBD1; cdr3_nt: TGTGCCAGCAGGGGGACAGGGGGCGGCAGCTATGGCTACACCTTC; cdr3_aa: CASRGTGGGSYGYTF
clone_size: few; j_call: TRBJ1-4; v_call: TRBV7-8; d_call: TRBD1; cdr3_nt: TGTGCCAGCAGTCAGGGGGAAGAAAAACTGTTTTTT; cdr3_aa: CASSQGEEKLFF
clone_size: -; j_call: TRBJ2-5; v_call: TRBV4-1; d_call: TRBD2; cdr3_nt: TGCGCCAGCAGTGCCGGGACTAGAAGATTCCAAGAGACCCAGTACTTC; cdr3_aa: CASSAGTRRFQETQYF
clone_size: -; j_call: TRBJ2-7; v_call: TRBV18; d_call: -; cdr3_nt: TGTGCCAGCTCACCCTTAGACAGCTCCTACGAGCAGTACTTC; cdr3_aa: CASSPLDSSYEQYF
clone_size: -; j_call: TRBJ2-5; v_call: TRBV27; d_call: TRBD1; cdr3_nt: TGTGCCAGCAGCCCCGGGACAGGGGGCATGGAGACCCAGTACTTC; cdr3_aa: CASSPGTGGMETQYF
clone_size: -; j_call: TRBJ2-1; v_call: TRBV6-5; d_call: -; cdr3_nt: TGTGCCAGCAGTTACTCGAGGGGTCAGGGGATCAATGAGCAGTTCTTC; cdr3_aa: CASSYSRGQGINEQFF
clone_size: -; j_call: TRBJ2-7; v_call: TRBV10-3; d_call: TRBD1; cdr3_nt: TGTGCCATCAGTGACGGGACAGGGTGGTACGAGCAGTACTTC; cdr3_aa: CAISDGTGWYEQYF
clone_size: -; j_call: TRBJ2-7; v_call: TRBV9; d_call: -; cdr3_nt: TGTGCCAGCAGCGTATCGTCCAGTTCCTACGAGCAGTACTTC; cdr3_aa: CASSVSSSSYEQYF
clone_size: once; j_call: TRBJ2-6; v_call: TRBV7-9; d_call: -; cdr3_nt: TGTGCCAGCAGCACTGGTGTTAGCTCTGGGGCCAACGTCCTGACTTTC; cdr3_aa: CASSTGVSSGANVLTF
clone_size: -; j_call: TRBJ2-1; v_call: TRBV28; d_call: TRBD1; cdr3_nt: TGTGCCAGCAGTTTACCGGGACAGGGAAGGGATGAGCAGTTCTTC; cdr3_aa: CASSLPGQGRDEQFF
clone_size: -; j_call: TRBJ2-5; v_call: TRBV9; d_call: TRBD2; cdr3_nt: TGTGCCAGCAGCGGACTAGCGGGGGCGCAAGAGACCCAGTACTTC; cdr3_aa: CASSGLAGAQETQYF
clone_size: -; j_call: TRBJ2-5; v_call: TRBV25-1; d_call: TRBD1; cdr3_nt: TGTGCCAGCAGTGATCCCAGGACAGGGCAACAAGAGACCCAGTACTTC; cdr3_aa: CASSDPRTGQQETQYF
clone_size: -; j_call: TRBJ2-1; v_call: TRBV10-3; d_call: -; cdr3_nt: TGTGCCATCAGTGAGTCGAGGGAATACAATGAGCAGTTCTTC; cdr3_aa: CAISESREYNEQFF
clone_size: -; j_call: TRBJ2-2; v_call: TRBV5-1; d_call: TRBD2; cdr3_nt: TGCGCCAGCAGCCGGGAGGTGGCAGCGAACACCGGGGAGCTGTTTTTT; cdr3_aa: CASSREVAANTGELFF
clone_size: -; j_call: TRBJ1-4; v_call: TRBV27; d_call: -; cdr3_nt: TGTGCCAGCAGTTTAATGGACAGTACTAATGAAAAACTGTTTTTT; cdr3_aa: CASSLMDSTNEKLFF
clone_size: -; j_call: TRBJ2-7; v_call: TRBV7-2; d_call: TRBD2; cdr3_nt: TGTGCCAGCAGCTTAGAGCAGTTAGCGGGGGGGCTCTACGAGCAGTACTTC; cdr3_aa: CASSLEQLAGGLYEQYF
clone_size: few; j_call: TRBJ2-7; v_call: TRBV6-5; d_call: TRBD1; cdr3_nt: TGTGCCAGCAGTTACTTAGCGACAGGGGTCGGGTACGAGCAGTACTTC; cdr3_aa: CASSYLATGVGYEQYF
clone_size: -; j_call: TRBJ2-1; v_call: TRBV5-1; d_call: -; cdr3_nt: TGCGCCAGCAGTTTGGGCGGGGAGTACAATGAGCAGTTCTTC; cdr3_aa: CASSLGGEYNEQFF
clone_size: -; j_call: TRBJ2-7; v_call: TRBV9; d_call: -; cdr3_nt: TGTGCCAGCAGCGTAGAAGGGGGGGCCGTGGACGAGCAGTACTTC; cdr3_aa: CASSVEGGAVDEQYF
clone_size: -; j_call: TRBJ2-5; v_call: TRBV21-1; d_call: -; cdr3_nt: TGTGCCAGCAGCGCCACTCTTGAGGGGGTCGAGACCCAGTACTTC; cdr3_aa: CASSATLEGVETQYF
clone_size: -; j_call: TRBJ1-1; v_call: TRBV2; d_call: -; cdr3_nt: TGTGCCAGCAGCGGCGAACAGATGAACACTGAAGCTTTCTTT; cdr3_aa: CASSGEQMNTEAFF
clone_size: -; j_call: TRBJ2-7; v_call: TRBV6-6; d_call: TRBD1; cdr3_nt: TGTGCCAGCAGCCTCCCGGGACAGGGGTACGAGCAGTACTTC; cdr3_aa: CASSLPGQGYEQYF
clone_size: -; j_call: TRBJ2-7; v_call: TRBV7-3; d_call: TRBD1; cdr3_nt: TGTGCCAGCAGCTTATCGGGACAGGGGTTTTACGAGCAGTACTTC; cdr3_aa: CASSLSGQGFYEQYF
clone_size: few; j_call: TRBJ2-3; v_call: TRBV5-4; d_call: TRBD1; cdr3_nt: TGTGCCAGCAGCGAAGGACAGGGGAGGGCAGATACGCAGTATTTT; cdr3_aa: CASSEGQGRADTQYF
clone_size: -; j_call: TRBJ1-1; v_call: TRBV11-3; d_call: -; cdr3_nt: TGTGCCAGCAGCCCGGGATTAGACAACACTGAAGCTTTCTTT; cdr3_aa: CASSPGLDNTEAFF
clone_size: -; j_call: TRBJ2-3; v_call: TRBV18; d_call: -; cdr3_nt: TGTGCCAGCTCACCACGAGACATGTCCTTAGCAGATACGCAGTATTTT; cdr3_aa: CASSPRDMSLADTQYF
clone_size: -; j_call: TRBJ2-7; v_call: TRBV27; d_call: -; cdr3_nt: TGTGCCAGCAGTTCCGAAGGGGTTTACGAGCAGTACTTC; cdr3_aa: CASSSEGVYEQYF
clone_size: once; j_call: TRBJ2-6; v_call: TRBV6-1; d_call: -; cdr3_nt: TGTGCCAGCAGTGACAGGGTCTCTGGGGCCAACGTCCTGACTTTC; cdr3_aa: CASSDRVSGANVLTF
clone_size: -; j_call: TRBJ2-3; v_call: TRBV4-1; d_call: -; cdr3_nt: TGCGCCAGCAGCCAAGATATGTCAGGGTGGGGAGATACGCAGTATTTT; cdr3_aa: CASSQDMSGWGDTQYF
clone_size: -; j_call: TRBJ2-2; v_call: TRBV6-6; d_call: -; cdr3_nt: TGTGCCAGCACCCCACTATCCCCCGGGGAGCTGTTTTTT; cdr3_aa: CASTPLSPGELFF
clone_size: -; j_call: TRBJ2-7; v_call: TRBV5-6; d_call: TRBD2; cdr3_nt: TGTGCCAGCAGCTTGTTAGTTACGGCTAGCGGGGCTGTCTACGAGCAGTACTTC; cdr3_aa: CASSLLVTASGAVYEQYF
clone_size: -; j_call: TRBJ2-1; v_call: TRBV27; d_call: TRBD1; cdr3_nt: TGTGCCAGCAGTGGGGGACAGGGCGATGAGCAGTTCTTC; cdr3_aa: CASSGGQGDEQFF
clone_size: -; j_call: TRBJ2-3; v_call: TRBV7-9; d_call: -; cdr3_nt: TGTGCCAGCAGCTTGGCCCCCACAGATACGCAGTATTTT; cdr3_aa: CASSLAPTDTQYF
clone_size: -; j_call: TRBJ2-5; v_call: TRBV2; d_call: TRBD2; cdr3_nt: TGTGCCAGCAGTGAAGTCCGGGGAGGGTTGCAAGAGACCCAGTACTTC; cdr3_aa: CASSEVRGGLQETQYF
clone_size: -; j_call: TRBJ2-7; v_call: TRBV6-1; d_call: TRBD2; cdr3_nt: TGTGCCAGCAGTGAGGGTAGCGGGGGGGCCTCCTACGAGCAGTACTTC; cdr3_aa: CASSEGSGGASYEQYF
clone_size: -; j_call: TRBJ1-2; v_call: TRBV29-1; d_call: -; cdr3_nt: TGCAGCGTTAAACTAACAGGGTTCTATGGCTACACCTTC; cdr3_aa: CSVKLTGFYGYTF
clone_size: -; j_call: TRBJ1-6; v_call: TRBV14; d_call: -; cdr3_nt: TGTGCCAGCAGCCAACAGGGCCCCTCACCCCTCCACTTT; cdr3_aa: CASSQQGPSPLHF
clone_size: -; j_call: TRBJ1-1; v_call: TRBV27; d_call: -; cdr3_nt: TGTGCCAGCAGTTTAAGGACATTCGGTGAAGCTTTCTTT; cdr3_aa: CASSLRTFGEAFF
clone_size: -; j_call: TRBJ2-1; v_call: TRBV19; d_call: TRBD1; cdr3_nt: TGTGCCAGTAGTCCAGGGGACAGGGAACACAATGAGCAGTTCTTC; cdr3_aa: CASSPGDREHNEQFF
clone_size: -; j_call: TRBJ2-3; v_call: TRBV7-9; d_call: TRBD2; cdr3_nt: TGTGCCAGCAGCCAGATAGGACTAGCGGGCCCCCCCGCGGATACGCAGTATTTT; cdr3_aa: CASSQIGLAGPPADTQYF
clone_size: -; j_call: TRBJ2-3; v_call: TRBV6-5; d_call: TRBD1; cdr3_nt: TGTGCCAGCAGTAGGGACAGGGACACAGATACGCAGTATTTT; cdr3_aa: CASSRDRDTDTQYF
clone_size: once; j_call: TRBJ2-7; v_call: TRBV5-1; d_call: -; cdr3_nt: TGCGCCAGCAGCTCAGGGGGGCCGGTACACGAGCAGTACTTC; cdr3_aa: CASSSGGPVHEQYF
clone_size: -; j_call: TRBJ2-1; v_call: TRBV6-1; d_call: -; cdr3_nt: TGTGCCAGCAGTGGGGTCGGCGGGGCCCAGTTCTTC; cdr3_aa: CASSGVGGAQFF
clone_size: -; j_call: TRBJ2-1; v_call: TRBV7-6; d_call: -; cdr3_nt: TGTGCCAGCAGCTTATGGTCAGGGGAGAGTAATGAGCAGTTCTTC; cdr3_aa: CASSLWSGESNEQFF
clone_size: -; j_call: TRBJ2-1; v_call: TRBV6-1; d_call: TRBD2; cdr3_nt: TGTGCCAGCAGTGAAGAGTCGGGGGGGCCCAATGAGCAGTTCTTC; cdr3_aa: CASSEESGGPNEQFF